These 9 T cell receptor beta chains share one sample of origin, sequenced in a study of Graves' ophthalmopathy and Graves' hyperthyroidism. TCR beta CDR3 amplification used RNA transcripts. An opening RT-PCR round employed HTBI primers and preceded a second-round multiplex PCR. MiXCR was run by TCRdb on the multiplex PCR reads, yielding one entry per CDR3 protein. The profile shows hundreds of thousands of distinct CDR3 sequences, 22% of them singletons. Sequenced input: peripheral blood. Receptor source: a woman aged 18-29 years with stable Graves' hyperthyroidism. Some clones in this sample may be carry-over from other donors' samples.

This clonotype occurred a few times. A much larger clone is a single base away; this may be a read error. The chain has TRBV6-5 and TRBJ2-2; possible D gene TRBD2, 6 bases. Germline V lookup: CDR1 MNHEY, CDR2 SVGAGI. The germline V and J ends were trimmed by 4 bases and 4 bases, with 10 bases remaining between them. CDR3 size: 14 residues. The CDR3 is CASSLVGLTGELFF. For the CDR3, the DNA is TGTGCCAGCAGTTTGGTGGGACTCACCGGGGAGCTGTTTTTT.

This clonotype was seen many times. This chain joins TRBV12-3 or TRBV12-4 and TRBJ2-4, with D perhaps TRBD1 or TRBD2 (5 bases each). The CDR3 extends over 13 amino acids. V dropped 6 bases and J dropped 7 bases, with 13 bases sitting between them. The CDR3 bases are TGTGCCAGCAGCCTCGGGACGTATAACATTCAGTACTTC. It yields the protein CASSLGTYNIQYF.

This clonotype has a handful of counts. This chain links TRBV25-1 with TRBJ2-5; 7 bases line up with TRBD1. The CDR3 length is 14 residues. From germline, CDR1 is MGHDK and CDR2 SYGVNS. The junction had 8 bases not matched to a gene; V was cut back by 5 bases and J by 5 bases. The CDR3 coding sequence is TGTGCCAGCAGTAGGACAGGAGCACGGGAGACCCAGTACTTC. Protein: CASSRTGARETQYF. Complete variable domain (other parts from reference TRBV25-1 and TRBJ2-5): EADIYQTPRYLVIGTGKKITLECSQTMGHDKMYWYQQDPGMELHLIHYSYGVNSTEKGDLSSESTVSRIRTEHFPLTLESARPSHTSQYLCASSRTGARETQYFGPGTRLLVL.

The V gene is TRBV25-1, the J gene TRBJ2-2, with D uncertain. The germline V gene encodes CDR1 MGHDK and CDR2 SYGVNS. Trimming left V 0 bases short and J 1 base short, with 6 bases between. The CDR3 totals 15 residues. The CDR3 bases are TGTGCCAGCAGTGAATATAGAGGGAACACCGGGGAGCTGTTTTTT. This sequence encodes CASSEYRGNTGELFF. Full variable domain (missing parts from reference TRBV25-1 and TRBJ2-2): EADIYQTPRYLVIGTGKKITLECSQTMGHDKMYWYQQDPGMELHLIHYSYGVNSTEKGDLSSESTVSRIRTEHFPLTLESARPSHTSQYLCASSEYRGNTGELFFGEGSRLTVL.

This clonotype occurred many times. The chain uses TRBV5-1 and TRBJ1-1, with 7 positions matching TRBD1. Per the germline V gene, CDR1 is SGHRS and CDR2 is YFSETQ. This CDR3 has 15 amino acids. V was pared by 4 bases and J by 1 base, with 7 bases of the junction left unmatched. CDR3 in amino acids: CASSPTGTANTEAFF. As DNA, the CDR3 is TGCGCCAGCAGCCCGACGGGGACAGCGAACACTGAAGCTTTCTTT.

This clonotype was picked up many times. This rearrangement joins TRBV2 to TRBJ1-6; D is perhaps TRBD1 (6 bases). The V gene's germline CDR1 is SNHLY and CDR2 FYNNEI. Trimming left V 4 bases short and J 6 bases short, with 16 bases between. CDR3 length: 16 residues. In nucleotides, the CDR3 is TGTGCCAGCAGTGGAGCCGGGGGGGCTACTAATTCACCCCTCCACTTT. Its protein is CASSGAGGATNSPLHF.

This chain links TRBV6-5 with TRBJ2-7, with TRBD2 identical over 12 bases. The ends lost 4 bases at V and 2 bases at J; junction bases unmatched: 3. Germline V gene data show CDR1 as MNHEY and CDR2 as SVGAGI. This CDR3 is built from 15 residues. The DNA for the CDR3 is TGTGCCAGCAGTTCTAGCGGGGGGGGAACCTACGAGCAGTACTTC. Translated: CASSSSGGGTYEQYF.

As to this clonotype: Mismatch with germline at one junction end may stem from a read error. The CDR3 region is CASSPRTLLNTDAFF. DNA for the CDR3: TGTGCCAGCAGCCCCCGGACTCTTTTGAACACTGATGCTTTCTTT. The rearrangement uses TRBV13 and TRBJ1-1; no clear D. The CDR3 runs 15 residues. Looked up from germline, CDR1 is PRHDT and CDR2 is FYEKMQ (reference sequence). Combining the CDR3 with reference TRBV13 and TRBJ1-1 gives the whole variable domain AAGVIQSPRHLIKEKRETATLKCYPIPRHDTVYWYQQGPGQDPQFLISFYEKMQSDKGSIPDRFSAQQFSDYHSELNMSSLELGDSALYFCASSPRTLLNTDAFFGQGTRLTVV.

This clonotype was picked up many times. The chain has TRBV6-2 or TRBV6-3 and TRBJ1-2; 8 bases agree with TRBD1. Per germline, CDR1 MNHEY and CDR2 SVGEGT. The trim removed 2 bases at V and 7 bases at J, leaving 6 bases unmatched. This CDR3 region has 14 residues. The CDR3 reads CASSYKLTGVGYTF. The CDR3 DNA follows: TGTGCCAGCAGTTACAAGCTGACAGGGGTTGGCTACACCTTC.